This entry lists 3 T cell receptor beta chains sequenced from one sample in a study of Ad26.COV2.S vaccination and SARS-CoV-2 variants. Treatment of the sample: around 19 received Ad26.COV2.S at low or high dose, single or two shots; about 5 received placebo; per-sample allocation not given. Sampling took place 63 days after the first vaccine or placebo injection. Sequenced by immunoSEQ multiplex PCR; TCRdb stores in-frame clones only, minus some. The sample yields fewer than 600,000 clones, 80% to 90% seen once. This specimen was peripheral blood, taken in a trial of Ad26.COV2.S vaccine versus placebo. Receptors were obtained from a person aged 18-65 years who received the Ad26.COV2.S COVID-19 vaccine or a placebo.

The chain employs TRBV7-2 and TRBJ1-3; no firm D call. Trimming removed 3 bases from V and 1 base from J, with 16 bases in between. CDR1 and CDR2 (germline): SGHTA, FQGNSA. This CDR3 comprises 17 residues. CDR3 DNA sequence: TGTGCCAGCAGCTTCGTTCCGATCGATCTGTCTGGAAACACCATATATTTT. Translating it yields CASSFVPIDLSGNTIYF.

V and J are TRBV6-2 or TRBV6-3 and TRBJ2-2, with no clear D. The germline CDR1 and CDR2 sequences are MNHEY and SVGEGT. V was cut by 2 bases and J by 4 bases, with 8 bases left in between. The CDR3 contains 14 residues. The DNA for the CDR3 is TGTGCCAGCAGTTACCGAGAGCGCACCGGGGAGCTGTTTTTT. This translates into CASSYRERTGELFF.

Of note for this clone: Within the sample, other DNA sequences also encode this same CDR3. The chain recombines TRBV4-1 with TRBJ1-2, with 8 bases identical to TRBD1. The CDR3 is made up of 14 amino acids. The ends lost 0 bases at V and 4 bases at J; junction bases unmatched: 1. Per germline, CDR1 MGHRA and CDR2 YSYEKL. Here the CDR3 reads CASSQEGQGYGYTF. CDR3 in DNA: TGCGCCAGCAGCCAAGAAGGACAGGGCTATGGCTACACCTTC.